Listed below are T cell receptor beta chains from one sample, sequenced in a study of blood T cell repertoires in COVID-19. Some clones are missing from TCRdb's copy, which holds only in-frame ones; the method was immunoSEQ multiplex PCR. This sample has about 54,000 clones, with around 83% found just once. Input material: peripheral blood. The source of these receptors is a woman in her sixties or seventies with acute or convalescent COVID-19. The CDR3 runs from the conserved cysteine through the conserved F or W. The D gene is left open where the match is weak. Expanded clones get a size class; other rows say once, few or many, or leave the size out.

v_call: TRBV24-1; clone_size: NA; j_call: TRBJ2-5; d_call: NA; cdr3_aa: CATSDLLAGFPQETQYF; cdr3_nt: TGTGCCACCAGTGATTTGCTGGCAGGCTTCCCCCAAGAGACCCAGTACTTC
v_call: TRBV5-1; clone_size: NA; j_call: TRBJ1-2; d_call: TRBD1; cdr3_aa: CASSLGPTGGDGYTF; cdr3_nt: TGCGCCAGCAGCTTGGGCCCGACAGGGGGCGATGGCTACACCTTC
v_call: TRBV6-6; clone_size: NA; j_call: TRBJ2-4; d_call: TRBD2; cdr3_aa: CASSPLGGGLSQNIQYF; cdr3_nt: TGTGCCAGCAGTCCCCTCGGGGGGGGGCTAAGCCAGAACATTCAGTACTTC
v_call: TRBV28; clone_size: NA; j_call: TRBJ1-6; d_call: NA; cdr3_aa: CASSSRGSSYNSPLHF; cdr3_nt: TGTGCCAGCAGTTCTAGAGGTAGCTCCTATAATTCACCCCTCCACTTT
v_call: TRBV14; clone_size: NA; j_call: TRBJ2-5; d_call: NA; cdr3_aa: CASSPGIRSGGETQYF; cdr3_nt: TGTGCCAGCAGCCCCGGCATTCGATCGGGCGGGGAGACCCAGTACTTC
v_call: TRBV6-6; clone_size: NA; j_call: TRBJ1-5; d_call: TRBD1; cdr3_aa: CASSDGTVDQPQHF; cdr3_nt: TGTGCCAGCTCCGACGGGACAGTAGATCAGCCCCAGCATTTT
v_call: TRBV7-9; clone_size: NA; j_call: TRBJ2-1; d_call: TRBD2; cdr3_aa: CASSLKVRLAGVRNEQFF; cdr3_nt: TGTGCCAGCAGCTTAAAGGTCCGACTAGCGGGAGTGAGGAATGAGCAGTTCTTC
v_call: TRBV2; clone_size: NA; j_call: TRBJ2-5; d_call: TRBD2; cdr3_aa: CASRTGGGTQYF; cdr3_nt: TGTGCCAGCAGGACGGGGGGAGGGACCCAGTACTTC
v_call: TRBV6-4; clone_size: NA; j_call: TRBJ1-1; d_call: NA; cdr3_aa: CASSRWGGNTEAFF; cdr3_nt: TGTGCCAGCAGTAGGTGGGGGGGAAACACTGAAGCTTTCTTT
v_call: TRBV27; clone_size: NA; j_call: TRBJ2-2; d_call: NA; cdr3_aa: CASSFRRGSTGELFF; cdr3_nt: TGTGCCAGCAGTTTTAGAAGGGGAAGCACCGGGGAGCTGTTTTTT
v_call: TRBV30; clone_size: NA; j_call: TRBJ1-1; d_call: NA; cdr3_aa: CAWSVDYMNTEAFF; cdr3_nt: TGTGCCTGGAGTGTAGATTACATGAACACTGAAGCTTTCTTT
v_call: TRBV18; clone_size: NA; j_call: TRBJ1-2; d_call: NA; cdr3_aa: CASSPGQNGYTF; cdr3_nt: TGTGCCAGCTCACCGGGGCAGAATGGCTACACCTTC
v_call: TRBV6-1; clone_size: few; j_call: TRBJ1-5; d_call: NA; cdr3_aa: CASSDRQGYNQPQHF; cdr3_nt: TGTGCCAGCAGTGACCGCCAGGGTTACAATCAGCCCCAGCATTTT
v_call: TRBV6-4; clone_size: NA; j_call: TRBJ1-1; d_call: NA; cdr3_aa: CASSDSGGNTEAFF; cdr3_nt: TGTGCCAGCAGTGACTCCGGGGGGAACACTGAAGCTTTCTTT
v_call: TRBV19; clone_size: NA; j_call: TRBJ1-5; d_call: TRBD1; cdr3_aa: CASSPGGRGFNQPQHF; cdr3_nt: TGTGCCAGTAGTCCAGGGGGCAGGGGGTTCAATCAGCCCCAGCATTTT
v_call: TRBV4-1; clone_size: NA; j_call: TRBJ1-1; d_call: TRBD1; cdr3_aa: CASSQPTRGRTEAFF; cdr3_nt: TGCGCCAGCAGCCAACCAACCAGGGGGAGAACTGAAGCTTTCTTT
v_call: TRBV6-2/TRBV6-3; clone_size: once; j_call: TRBJ2-6; d_call: NA; cdr3_aa: CASSPRGVSSGANVLTF; cdr3_nt: TGTGCCAGCAGCCCCAGGGGAGTGAGCTCTGGGGCCAACGTCCTGACTTTC
v_call: TRBV28; clone_size: few; j_call: TRBJ2-2; d_call: TRBD1; cdr3_aa: CASRSDRAGELFF; cdr3_nt: TGTGCCAGCAGATCGGACAGGGCCGGGGAGCTGTTTTTT
v_call: TRBV7-8; clone_size: NA; j_call: TRBJ2-5; d_call: TRBD2; cdr3_aa: CASSLARTSGRSGNDETQYF; cdr3_nt: TGTGCCAGCAGCTTAGCTCGGACTAGCGGGAGGTCGGGCAATGATGAGACCCAGTACTTC
v_call: TRBV7-9; clone_size: NA; j_call: TRBJ2-5; d_call: TRBD1; cdr3_aa: CASSPTGGHRETQYF; cdr3_nt: TGTGCCAGCAGCCCCACAGGGGGGCATAGGGAGACCCAGTACTTC
v_call: TRBV12-3/TRBV12-4; clone_size: NA; j_call: TRBJ1-2; d_call: NA; cdr3_aa: CASRGDSNYGYTF; cdr3_nt: TGTGCCAGCAGAGGAGACAGTAACTATGGCTACACCTTC
v_call: TRBV20-1; clone_size: NA; j_call: TRBJ2-4; d_call: TRBD2; cdr3_aa: CSASLGEGHNIQYF; cdr3_nt: TGCAGTGCTAGTCTGGGGGAGGGCCATAACATTCAGTACTTC
v_call: TRBV7-2; clone_size: NA; j_call: TRBJ2-4; d_call: TRBD2; cdr3_aa: CASSDTSGARKNIQYF; cdr3_nt: TGTGCCAGCAGCGACACTAGCGGGGCGCGCAAAAACATTCAGTACTTC
v_call: TRBV9; clone_size: NA; j_call: TRBJ1-2; d_call: NA; cdr3_aa: CASSARQYGYTF; cdr3_nt: TGTGCCAGCAGCGCCCGACAGTATGGCTACACCTTC
v_call: TRBV30; clone_size: NA; j_call: TRBJ2-1; d_call: NA; cdr3_aa: CAWLPPSTPTYNEQFF; cdr3_nt: TGTGCCTGGTTGCCCCCTAGCACACCCACCTACAATGAGCAGTTCTTC
v_call: TRBV5-1; clone_size: NA; j_call: TRBJ2-2; d_call: TRBD1; cdr3_aa: CASSLDPGTGSGGELFF; cdr3_nt: TGCGCCAGCAGCTTGGACCCGGGGACAGGGTCAGGCGGGGAGCTGTTTTTT